One sample yielded the 13 T cell receptor beta chains listed below, sequenced in a study of blood T cell repertoires in COVID-19. Assay: immunoSEQ multiplex PCR; the TCRdb copy retains only in-frame clones and omits some. This table has 150,000 to 200,000 clones, roughly 80% appearing once. The sequenced sample was peripheral blood. These receptors originate from a human donor with acute or convalescent COVID-19. The donor label of this sample is uncertain.

The chain recombines TRBV19 with TRBJ1-5, with 9 positions matching TRBD1. After removal of 9 bases from V and 3 bases from J, the junction contained 15 bases not matched to a gene. This CDR3 has 17 amino acids. From germline, CDR1 is LNHDA and CDR2 SQIVND (reference sequence). Here the CDR3 DNA reads TGTGCCAGCAGACCCGCCTCGGGACAGGGTTTCAATCAGCCCCAGCATTTT. It encodes CASRPASGQGFNQPQHF.

This clone was seen a single time. The chain combines TRBV12-3 or TRBV12-4 with TRBJ2-1; possibly TRBD2 for D (5 bases). The CDR3 is 13 residues long. V was shortened by 2 bases and J by 9 bases, with 11 bases between the two germline ends. The CDR3 nucleotides are TGTGCCAGCAGTTTATCACTAGTTACTGAGCAGTTCTTC. It specifies CASSLSLVTEQFF.

The V and J genes are TRBV9 and TRBJ2-3, with 9 bases fitting TRBD1. From germline, CDR1 is SGDLS and CDR2 YYNGEE. The CDR3 covers 15 residues. V dropped 2 bases and J dropped 2; count of bases not matched to a gene: 3. This chain's CDR3 is CASSVRQGVTDTQYF. The CDR3 DNA follows: TGTGCCAGCAGCGTTCGACAGGGGGTCACAGATACGCAGTATTTT.

The gene calls are TRBV2 and TRBJ2-1; the match to TRBD2 covers 8 bases. V gave up 4 bases and J gave up 6 bases; unmatched junction bases: 2. The CDR3 contains 13 residues. From germline, CDR1 is SNHLY and CDR2 FYNNEI. The CDR3 DNA sequence: TGTGCCAGCAGTGTCGGGGGGGGCAATGAGCAGTTCTTC. Translating gives CASSVGGGNEQFF.

The chain combines TRBV30 with TRBJ2-3; D not resolved. The ends were cut back, 0 bases at V and 5 bases at J, with 6 bases in the middle. The germline CDR1 and CDR2 sequences are GTSNPN and SVGIG (reference sequence). This CDR3 spans 12 amino acids. This chain's CDR3 is CAWSVMRDTQYF. The CDR3, as DNA: TGTGCCTGGAGTGTTATGAGAGATACGCAGTATTTT.

In this sample, this clone turned up once. V and J are TRBV15 and TRBJ2-5; no reliable D call. The length of the CDR3 is 16 residues. Germline V gene lookup returns CDR1 LNHNV and CDR2 YYDKDF (reference sequence). Trimming pared 0 bases from V and 3 bases from J, leaving 14 bases between. The CDR3 coding sequence is TGTGCCACCAGCAGAGATGGGTTGGAAGAGGAAGAGACCCAGTACTTC. It encodes CATSRDGLEEEETQYF.

The genes are TRBV5-6 and TRBJ1-2; D not certain. Germline CDR1 SGHDT, CDR2 YYEEEE. There are 13 residues in the CDR3. V dropped 9 bases and J dropped 3 bases, with 15 bases sitting between them. This chain's CDR3 is CATQPRPDYGYTF. CDR3 nucleotide sequence: TGTGCCACCCAGCCGAGGCCTGACTATGGCTACACCTTC.

The chain links TRBV27 to TRBJ2-7, with 8 bases matching TRBD2. The trim removed 2 bases at V and 3 bases at J, leaving 3 bases unmatched. Germline-derived CDR1 and CDR2 are MNHEY and SMNVEV (reference sequence). The CDR3 loop spans 14 amino acids. The CDR3 sequence is CASSLTGGVYEQYF. The CDR3, as DNA: TGTGCCAGCAGTTTAACCGGGGGGGTCTACGAGCAGTACTTC.

This clone was seen only a few times. The gene calls are TRBV19 and TRBJ1-5; weak D call: TRBD1 (6 bases). This CDR3 contains 13 residues. Germline V gene data show CDR1 as LNHDA and CDR2 as SQIVND (reference sequence). V lost 6 bases, J lost 6 bases, and 12 bases lay in between. In DNA form, the CDR3 reads TGTGCCAGTAGCGCCGGGACATCTCAGCCCCAGCATTTT. Translating it yields CASSAGTSQPQHF.

This chain connects TRBV28 to TRBJ1-1, with D tentatively TRBD1 (6 bases). Germline-derived CDR1 and CDR2 are MDHEN and SYDVKM. The V gene lost 5 bases and the J gene lost 5 bases, with 15 bases spanning the gap. The CDR3 totals 14 residues. CDR3 region: CASSPQGWDTEAFF. The CDR3 region has the DNA TGTGCCAGCAGTCCACAGGGTTGGGATACTGAAGCTTTCTTT.

The chain couples TRBV6-5 to TRBJ2-6; D not resolved. V lost 10 bases, J lost 0 bases, and 7 bases lay in between. The CDR3 contains 13 residues. The germline V gene has CDR1 MNHEY and CDR2 SVGAGI. CDR3 sequence: CATHSSGANVLTF. CDR3 coding DNA: TGTGCCACCCACAGCTCTGGGGCCAACGTCCTGACTTTC.

The rearrangement joins TRBV7-8 to TRBJ2-2, with 8 positions matching TRBD1. The CDR3 loop spans 15 amino acids. The germline V gene encodes CDR1 SGHVS and CDR2 FQNEAQ. J gave up 2 bases and V 5 bases, and 4 bases lay outside the gene matches. The DNA for the CDR3 is TGTGCCAGCAGCCCGACAGGGGCCAACACCGGGGAGCTGTTTTTT. This sequence encodes CASSPTGANTGELFF.

The V call is TRBV6-1, the J call TRBJ1-1; D may be TRBD1 (5 bases). The germline CDR1 and CDR2 sequences are MNHNS and SASEGT. The CDR3 covers 15 residues. Deletions cut 2 bases from V and 4 bases from J, with 14 bases between. The CDR3 spells CASSELAGGVTEAFF. As DNA, the CDR3 is TGTGCCAGCAGTGAACTTGCCGGGGGAGTCACTGAAGCTTTCTTT.